One and the same sample provided the 4 T cell receptor beta chains below, sequenced in a study of CD4 T cells in relation to SARS-CoV-2 and coronaviruses. Sequencing was performed with immunoSEQ multiplex PCR; in TCRdb, only in-frame clones are kept and a portion is missing. The sample records some 20,000 clones, around 80% being singletons. Unexposed donor CD4+ T cells date from about 2011-2018, before the COVID-19 pandemic. Isolation of CD4+ T cells took place after about 9 days in culture. No antigens are known for them. Sequences were obtained from CD4+ T cells from PBMCs, cultured in vitro. These receptors all come from a human donor in good health.

This clone was found once. The chain combines TRBV6-4 with TRBJ2-1; D is unclear. Germline V CDR1 and CDR2: MRHNA, SNTAGT. The CDR3 runs to 14 residues. Between the trimmed V and J ends, which lost 0 bases and 6 bases, there was a span of 9 bases. This CDR3 reads CASSDSGLTNEQFF. In nucleotides, the CDR3 is TGTGCCAGCAGTGACTCAGGGCTTACCAATGAGCAGTTCTTC.

The V call is TRBV24-1, the J call TRBJ2-1; D is perhaps TRBD1 (6 bases). CDR1 is KGHDR, CDR2 SFDVKD, per germline. Trimming left V 1 base short and J 2 bases short, with 8 bases between. This CDR3 is built from 15 residues. In nucleotides, the CDR3 is TGTGCCACCAGTGATTTTCAGGGGACCTACAATGAGCAGTTCTTC. Its protein is CATSDFQGTYNEQFF.

This clone was observed a few times. The chain uses TRBV20-1 and TRBJ1-1; D is ambiguous. This CDR3 spans 11 amino acids. The ends were cut back, 0 bases at V and 8 bases at J, with 7 bases in the middle. Germline V gene lookup returns CDR1 DFQATT and CDR2 SNEGSKA (reference sequence). The CDR3 region is CSARERSEAFF. CDR3 nucleotides: TGCAGTGCTAGAGAGCGGTCCGAAGCTTTCTTT.

This clone was picked up a small number of times. The gene calls are TRBV18 and TRBJ2-1; 14 bases agree with TRBD2. CDR1 KGHSH and CDR2 LQKENI come from the germline V gene. J lost 10 bases, V lost 1 base, and 12 bases had no gene match. The CDR3 spans 18 residues. This CDR3 reads CASSPLSAGTSGSGEQFF. As DNA, the CDR3 is TGTGCCAGCTCACCACTGAGCGCGGGGACTAGCGGGAGTGGCGAGCAGTTCTTC.